This T cell receptor (beta chain) was obtained from a study of CD8 T cells in ankylosing spondylitis. General study results and limits: In ankylosing spondylitis patients, matched synovial fluid reportedly showed significant enrichment of disease-linked clones. Some motif variants had been reported before (in reactive arthritis synovial fluid and blood). Within ankylosing spondylitis blood, a TCR beta motif made up of several highly homologous variants appeared to be characteristic.

This clonotype has at least ten counts. Its antigen is currently unknown. The TCR beta libraries were generated through quantitative 5'-RACE incorporating molecular barcodes. TCRdb fed the 5' RACE reads into MiXCR, producing one record per CDR3 protein. The sample shows around 88,000 distinct CDR3 sequences, 7.5% to 9% of them seen only once. With V trimmed by 4 bases and J by 0 bases, 7 bases remained unmatched. Germline assignment: CDR1 SGHKS and CDR2 YYEKEE (reference sequence). The CDR3 is made up of 16 amino acids. This receptor was identified in a male donor with ankylosing spondylitis or in good health (not recorded which). The genes are TRBV5-5 and TRBJ2-1; 7 bases agree with TRBD1. Specimen: blood, either unsorted or a sorted T cell fraction (not recorded which). In DNA, the CDR3 is TGTGCCAGCAGCCCGGTACAGGGGAGCTCCTACAATGAGCAGTTCTTC. Encoded protein: CASSPVQGSSYNEQFF.